These 9 T cell receptor beta chains share one sample of origin, sequenced in a study of T cell responses to AZD1222 COVID-19 vaccine. The table came from immunoSEQ multiplex PCR; TCRdb's copy has only in-frame clones and leaves some out. The sample yields 40,000 to 45,000 clones, around 80% seen once. The material sequenced was peripheral blood, taken on day 0 of AZD1222 vaccination. The receptor set was obtained from an adult in good health.

The chain combines TRBV2 with TRBJ2-1; no clear D. This CDR3 contains 12 residues. Germline V gene lookup returns CDR1 SNHLY and CDR2 FYNNEI. V shed 7 bases and J shed 4 bases, with 8 bases lying between them. CDR3: CASMLEYNEQFF. DNA for the CDR3: TGTGCCAGCATGCTAGAGTACAATGAGCAGTTCTTC.

This rearrangement joins TRBV2 to TRBJ2-4; D unresolved. The CDR3 sequence is 12 residues long. Germline V gene data show CDR1 as SNHLY and CDR2 as FYNNEI. The V gene lost 7 bases and the J gene lost 9 bases, with 13 bases spanning the gap. Here the CDR3 DNA reads TGTGCCAGCAATCGCCCTCCCGGCATTCAGTACTTC. It translates to CASNRPPGIQYF.

V gene TRBV24-1 combines with J gene TRBJ2-5; D might be TRBD2 (7 bases). The germline gives CDR1 KGHDR, CDR2 SFDVKD. The CDR3 extends over 15 amino acids. Trimming removed 3 bases from V and 5 bases from J, with 15 bases in between. The DNA for the CDR3 is TGTGCCACCAGTGATGTTGGACTAGGGGGGGAGACCCAGTACTTC. Its translation: CATSDVGLGGETQYF.

This clone was seen only once. The rearrangement links TRBV19 to TRBJ2-1; D gene ambiguous. This CDR3 comprises 15 residues. Deletions cut 0 bases from V and 4 bases from J, with 10 bases between. Germline V gene sequence: CDR1 LNHDA, CDR2 SQIVND (reference sequence). In DNA, the CDR3 is TGTGCCAGTAGTATAGAGGGCCAATTATACAATGAGCAGTTCTTC. Encoded protein: CASSIEGQLYNEQFF.

J is TRBJ1-1 and V is TRBV7-2, with a tentative D call TRBD1 (6 bases). The V end lost 5 bases, the J end lost 3 bases, and 13 bases lay between the germline ends. CDR3 size: 14 residues. CDR1 and CDR2 (germline): SGHTA, FQGNSA. As DNA, the CDR3 is TGTGCCAGCAGCCCCGAAACAGGGTACACTGAAGCTTTCTTT. Its protein is CASSPETGYTEAFF.

The chain has TRBV14 and TRBJ2-1, with unresolved D. The CDR3 length is 14 residues. Looked up from germline, CDR1 is SGHDN and CDR2 is FVKESK. V lost 1 base and J lost 6, with 10 bases in between. DNA of the CDR3: TGTGCCAGCAGCCAAGTAGTGGCTAGCAATGAGCAGTTCTTC. Translating gives CASSQVVASNEQFF.

The chain combines TRBV7-8 with TRBJ1-2; 9 nucleotides line up with TRBD1. This CDR3 is 14 amino acids long. The V gene's germline CDR1 is SGHVS and CDR2 FQNEAQ. J was trimmed by 2 bases and V by 5 bases; bases with no gene match: 3. CDR3 DNA sequence: TGTGCCAGCAGCCCCGGACAGGGGAACTATGGCTACACCTTC. It encodes CASSPGQGNYGYTF.

V and J are TRBV5-5 and TRBJ1-5; D remains ambiguous. The CDR3 runs to 14 residues. Germline values: CDR1 SGHKS, CDR2 YYEKEE (reference sequence). V gave up 4 bases and J gave up 4 bases, with 12 bases separating them. The CDR3 nucleotides read TGTGCCAGCAGCCCGGTGGCGAGGAATCAGCCCCAGCATTTT. Protein product: CASSPVARNQPQHF.

J is TRBJ1-5 and V is TRBV19; 9 bases are shared with TRBD1. Trimming took 8 bases from V and 7 from J; bases not matched to a gene: 12. The CDR3 extends over 15 amino acids. Germline V gene sequence: CDR1 LNHDA, CDR2 SQIVND (reference sequence). CDR3 region: CASGRDREFGQPQHF. Here the CDR3 DNA reads TGTGCCAGTGGCCGGGACAGGGAATTCGGCCAGCCCCAGCATTTT.